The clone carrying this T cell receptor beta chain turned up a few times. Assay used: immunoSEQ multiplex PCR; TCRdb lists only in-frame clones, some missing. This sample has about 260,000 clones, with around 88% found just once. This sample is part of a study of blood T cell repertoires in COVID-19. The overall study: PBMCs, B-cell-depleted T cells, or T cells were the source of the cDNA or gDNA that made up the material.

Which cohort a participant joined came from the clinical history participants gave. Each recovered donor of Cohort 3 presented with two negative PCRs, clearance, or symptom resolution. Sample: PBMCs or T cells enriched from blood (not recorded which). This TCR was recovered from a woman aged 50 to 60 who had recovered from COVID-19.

The CDR3 DNA follows: TGTGCCAGCAATACCGGGACAAGGAACACTGAAGCTTTCTTT. It codes for CASNTGTRNTEAFF. This chain uses TRBV6-5 with TRBJ1-1, with D tentatively TRBD1 (6 bases). The CDR3 is made up of 14 amino acids. CDR1 is MNHEY and CDR2 is SVGAGI in the germline V gene. V lost 7 bases to trimming and J lost 1 base, with 13 bases between them.